This is a list of T cell receptor beta chains from one sample in a study of esophageal squamous cell carcinoma under preoperative chemotherapy. TCRdb reanalysed the PCR reads using MiXCR and keeps one entry per CDR3 protein. Found here are around 14,000 distinct CDR3 sequences, roughly 60% of them singletons; the top ten hold more than 50%. Sample collection occurred from a patient given preoperative chemotherapy. Receptors were obtained from a human donor with esophageal squamous cell carcinoma. The donor label of this sample is uncertain. CDR3s include the opening cysteine and the closing phenylalanine or tryptophan. D genes are given only for firm matches. The size of a clone is reported for some rows only, either as once, few or many, or as a class for expanded clones.

clone size: large
V gene: TRBV6-1
D gene: TRBD2
J gene: TRBJ2-7
CDR3 DNA: TGTGCCAGCAGTGAAGCGGTCGGACTAGCTTCCTACGAGCAGTACTTC
CDR3 protein: CASSEAVGLASYEQYF

clone size: NA
V gene: TRBV7-2
D gene: NA
J gene: TRBJ2-5
CDR3 DNA: TGTGCCAGCAGCTACGACAGGTCCAACGAAATCCGTACGGAGACCCAGTACTTC
CDR3 protein: CASSYDRSNEIRTETQYF

clone size: once
V gene: TRBV10-3
D gene: TRBD2
J gene: TRBJ2-4
CDR3 DNA: TGTGGCGGCGCGGGGCGGGGGGCCAAAAATACGCAGTACTTC
CDR3 protein: CGGAGRGAKNTQYF

clone size: medium-sized
V gene: TRBV6-6
D gene: NA
J gene: TRBJ2-7
CDR3 DNA: TGTGCCAGCAGTTACTCGGGGTCAGACGAGCAGTACTTC
CDR3 protein: CASSYSGSDEQYF

clone size: NA
V gene: TRBV12-3/TRBV12-4
D gene: TRBD2
J gene: TRBJ2-5
CDR3 DNA: TGTGCCAGCAGCCCGGGACTAGCGGGAGGGCCCCGGCAGTACTTC
CDR3 protein: CASSPGLAGGPRQYF

clone size: medium-sized
V gene: TRBV7-2
D gene: TRBD2
J gene: TRBJ2-3
CDR3 DNA: TGTGCCAGCAGCTTAGAAAGCGGGAGGTCCTCAGATACGCAGTATTTT
CDR3 protein: CASSLESGRSSDTQYF

clone size: NA
V gene: TRBV4-1
D gene: NA
J gene: TRBJ2-5
CDR3 DNA: TGCGCCAGCAGCTTCAGTGGACGGGAGACCCAGTACTTC
CDR3 protein: CASSFSGRETQYF

clone size: NA
V gene: TRBV7-2
D gene: TRBD2
J gene: TRBJ2-1
CDR3 DNA: TGTGCCAGCAGCTTAGTTTCTAGCGGGAGGTCTGAGCAGTTCTTC
CDR3 protein: CASSLVSSGRSEQFF

clone size: once
V gene: TRBV6-4
D gene: NA
J gene: TRBJ2-3
CDR3 DNA: TGTGCCGGGGGTGACGGGGTCGGTGCCCAAGAGACGCAGTATTTT
CDR3 protein: CAGGDGVGAQETQYF

clone size: NA
V gene: TRBV27
D gene: TRBD1
J gene: TRBJ2-5
CDR3 DNA: TGTGCCAGCAGGGACAGGGGTCTGATAAGTGAGATCCTGTCCTTC
CDR3 protein: CASRDRGLISEILSF

clone size: NA
V gene: TRBV11-3
D gene: TRBD2
J gene: TRBJ2-7
CDR3 DNA: TGTGCCAGCAGCCCCGGGGCGGGAGAAGGGACCTTCTCCTACGAGCAGTACTTC
CDR3 protein: CASSPGAGEGTFSYEQYF

clone size: few
V gene: TRBV12-3/TRBV12-4
D gene: TRBD2
J gene: TRBJ2-1
CDR3 DNA: TGTGCCAGCAGTTTAGCCCTAGCGGGAGGAAGTTACTACAATGAGCAGTTCTTC
CDR3 protein: CASSLALAGGSYYNEQFF

clone size: NA
V gene: TRBV12-3/TRBV12-4
D gene: NA
J gene: TRBJ2-1
CDR3 DNA: TGTGCCAGCAGTTCTAAGGGGACCCAGTTCTTC
CDR3 protein: CASSSKGTQFF

clone size: few
V gene: TRBV7-2
D gene: TRBD1
J gene: TRBJ2-3
CDR3 DNA: TGTGCCAGCAGCCGGGACAGGGGACGCACAGATACGCAGTATTTT
CDR3 protein: CASSRDRGRTDTQYF

clone size: NA
V gene: TRBV6-5
D gene: NA
J gene: TRBJ2-7
CDR3 DNA: TGTGCCAGCAGTTACGAAGTGAACAATGAGCAGTACTTC
CDR3 protein: CASSYEVNNEQYF

clone size: NA
V gene: TRBV7-8
D gene: NA
J gene: TRBJ2-5
CDR3 DNA: TGTGCCAGCAGCCGGACGATACAAGAGACCCAGTACTTC
CDR3 protein: CASSRTIQETQYF

clone size: large
V gene: TRBV27
D gene: NA
J gene: TRBJ2-3
CDR3 DNA: TGTGCCAGCAGTTTCAGCTTAGGGGGGAAGTCAGATACGCAGTATTTT
CDR3 protein: CASSFSLGGKSDTQYF

clone size: NA
V gene: TRBV6-1
D gene: TRBD2
J gene: TRBJ2-7
CDR3 DNA: TGTGCCAGCAGTGAAGCGCGCGTAGCGGGGCGCCGAGGCAAAGATACGCAGTACTTC
CDR3 protein: CASSEARVAGRRGKDTQYF

clone size: few
V gene: TRBV6-1
D gene: NA
J gene: TRBJ2-3
CDR3 DNA: TGTGCCAGCAGGATAGGACCCGCAAACACAGATACGCAGTATTTT
CDR3 protein: CASRIGPANTDTQYF

clone size: NA
V gene: TRBV6-1
D gene: NA
J gene: TRBJ2-4
CDR3 DNA: TGTGCCAGGGGAACGGGGGCCAAAAATACGCAGTACTTC
CDR3 protein: CARGTGAKNTQYF

clone size: NA
V gene: TRBV6-1
D gene: NA
J gene: TRBJ2-3
CDR3 DNA: TGTGCCAGCAGTGACGGCCCCGGGGGTCGGGGGGCCAAAAATACGCAGTATTTC
CDR3 protein: CASSDGPGGRGAKNTQYF

clone size: NA
V gene: TRBV6-1
D gene: TRBD2
J gene: TRBJ2-5
CDR3 DNA: TGTGCCTGCGGGGGCAACGGGGGGGGCGGGGAAGAGACGCAGTATTTC
CDR3 protein: CACGGNGGGGEETQYF

clone size: NA
V gene: TRBV13
D gene: TRBD2
J gene: TRBJ2-4
CDR3 DNA: TGCCGCGTCGCGGGGGGGGGAGCCAAAAACACTCAGTACTTC
CDR3 protein: CRVAGGGAKNTQYF

clone size: many
V gene: TRBV6-5
D gene: NA
J gene: TRBJ2-1
CDR3 DNA: TGTGCCAGCAGTTACTCGGGGGAAGGCTCCTACAATGAGCAGTTCTTC
CDR3 protein: CASSYSGEGSYNEQFF

clone size: NA
V gene: TRBV10-3
D gene: TRBD2
J gene: TRBJ2-2
CDR3 DNA: TGTGCCATCAGAGGGACTAGCGGGATTGGCGGGGAGCTGTTTTTT
CDR3 protein: CAIRGTSGIGGELFF

clone size: NA
V gene: TRBV6-5
D gene: NA
J gene: TRBJ2-1
CDR3 DNA: TGTGCCAGCAGTTACAGGTCTAGGGGGTCATGGGAGCAGTTCTTC
CDR3 protein: CASSYRSRGSWEQFF

clone size: NA
V gene: TRBV6-1
D gene: TRBD1
J gene: TRBJ2-1
CDR3 DNA: TGTGCCAGCAGGAAGGGGGCCGTGACCTACAATGAGCAGTACTTT
CDR3 protein: CASRKGAVTYNEQYF

clone size: NA
V gene: TRBV6-1
D gene: NA
J gene: TRBJ2-7
CDR3 DNA: TGTGCCAGTATACCGGGGCTAGGTGTTAAAGACACGCAGTACTTC
CDR3 protein: CASIPGLGVKDTQYF